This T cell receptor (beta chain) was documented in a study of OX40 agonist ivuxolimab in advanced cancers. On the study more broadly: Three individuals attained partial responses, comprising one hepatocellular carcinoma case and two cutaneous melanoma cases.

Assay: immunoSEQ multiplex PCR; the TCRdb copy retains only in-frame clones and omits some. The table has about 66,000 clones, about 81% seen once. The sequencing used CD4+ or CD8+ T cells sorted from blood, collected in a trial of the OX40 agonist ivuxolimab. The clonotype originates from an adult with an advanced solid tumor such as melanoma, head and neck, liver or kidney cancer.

The CDR3 region has the DNA TGTGCCAGCAGCTTAGTCGCGTGGACTAGCGGGATTGAGACCCAGTACTTC. Translation: CASSLVAWTSGIETQYF. The J gene is TRBJ2-5, the V gene TRBV11-1; 12 bases are shared with TRBD2. The CDR3 runs to 17 residues. Trimming at V came to 1 base and at J to 5 bases, leaving 8 bases not matched to a gene. CDR1 is SGHAT and CDR2 is FQDESV in the germline V gene (reference sequence).